These 11 T cell receptor beta chains originate from one sample sequenced in a study of blood T cell repertoires in COVID-19. Data came from immunoSEQ multiplex PCR; TCRdb stores just in-frame clones and leaves some out. The sample holds around 29,000 clones, 85% seen once. The sample taken for sequencing was peripheral blood. These receptors all come from a woman aged 60-70 years with active COVID-19.

This sequence joins TRBV7-2 and TRBJ2-4; D perhaps matches TRBD1 (5 bases). The germline V gene encodes CDR1 SGHTA and CDR2 FQGNSA. This CDR3 comprises 13 residues. V was shortened by 5 bases and J by 4 bases, with 9 bases between the two germline ends. The CDR3 sequence is CASSVGQKNIQYF. The CDR3, as DNA: TGTGCCAGCAGCGTCGGACAAAAAAACATTCAGTACTTC.

The chain couples TRBV7-9 to TRBJ2-1, with D perhaps matching TRBD2 (5 bases). Germline V gene lookup returns CDR1 SEHNR and CDR2 FQNEAQ (reference sequence). The CDR3 length is 13 residues. V was shortened by 3 bases and J by 10 bases, with 13 bases between the two germline ends. CDR3 coding DNA: TGTGCCAGCAGCTTTTCCCTCCGCGGGGAGCAGTTCTTC. Translation: CASSFSLRGEQFF.

The chain couples TRBV30 to TRBJ1-1, with D possibly being TRBD1 (6 bases). V dropped 1 base and J dropped 0 bases, with 9 bases sitting between them. This CDR3 comprises 14 residues. Germline loops: CDR1 GTSNPN, CDR2 SVGIG (reference sequence). CDR3 amino acids: CAWSGGQLNTEAFF. DNA for the CDR3: TGTGCCTGGAGTGGAGGACAGTTGAACACTGAAGCTTTCTTT. The full variable domain, completed using reference TRBV30 and TRBJ1-1, is SQTIHQWPATLVQPVGSPLSLECTVEGTSNPNLYWYRQAAGRGLQLLFYSVGIGQISSEVPQNLSASRPQDRQFILSSKKLLLSDSGFYLCAWSGGQLNTEAFFGQGTRLTVV.

The sample holds a few counts of this clone. V and J are TRBV30 and TRBJ1-4; TRBD1 agrees at 8 bases. The germline V gene encodes CDR1 GTSNPN and CDR2 SVGIG (reference sequence). The CDR3 totals 14 residues. Trimming cost V 4 bases and J 8 bases; bases outside gene matches: 9. As DNA, the CDR3 is TGTGCCTGGAACCCCGGACAGGGAGGAGAAAAACTGTTTTTT. Translation: CAWNPGQGGEKLFF.

The rearrangement joins TRBV6-5 to TRBJ2-3; 7 bases are shared with TRBD2. Germline V gives CDR1 MNHEY, CDR2 SVGAGI. The ends lost 5 bases at V and 2 bases at J; junction bases unmatched: 4. The CDR3 runs 14 residues. The CDR3 nucleotides read TGTGCCAGCAGTCTGCGGGAGTTCACAGATACGCAGTATTTT. Translated: CASSLREFTDTQYF.

The V gene is TRBV3-1 (or the pseudogene TRBV3-2), the J gene TRBJ1-1, with 9 bases identical to TRBD1. Unmatched junction bases numbered 10, after V lost 5 bases and J lost 0 bases. Germline V gene lookup returns CDR1 LGHDT and CDR2 YNNKEL (reference sequence). The CDR3 length is 17 residues. The CDR3 region is CASSTRQGGVLNTEAFF. The CDR3 DNA follows: TGTGCCAGCAGCACTCGACAGGGGGGGGTTTTGAACACTGAAGCTTTCTTT.

The J gene is TRBJ2-7, the V gene TRBV15, with TRBD2 as a possible D gene (7 bases). The CDR3 is 19 amino acids. The germline V and J ends were trimmed by 0 bases and 1 base, with 22 bases remaining between them. CDR1 LNHNV and CDR2 YYDKDF come from the germline V gene (reference sequence). CDR3: CATSRDRFRGGPTSYEQYF. CDR3 nucleotides: TGTGCCACCAGCAGAGATAGGTTTCGCGGGGGCCCGACGTCCTACGAGCAGTACTTC.

This chain uses TRBV7-9 with TRBJ1-2; 9 bases align to TRBD1. The J segment lost 6 bases and the V segment lost 10 bases, leaving 9 bases of the junction unmatched. Germline values: CDR1 SEHNR, CDR2 FQNEAQ (reference sequence). This CDR3 is 13 amino acids long. This CDR3 reads CATTAGTGNGYTF. In DNA form, the CDR3 reads TGTGCCACTACGGCTGGGACAGGGAATGGCTACACCTTC.

The rearrangement uses TRBV6-6 and TRBJ2-5, with 10 nucleotides matching TRBD2. The CDR3 totals 16 residues. J was trimmed by 3 bases and V by 2 bases; bases with no gene match: 6. Germline CDR1 and CDR2: MNHNY and SVGAGI (reference sequence). The CDR3 spells CASSYGLAGVEETQYF. In DNA, the CDR3 is TGTGCCAGCAGTTACGGTCTAGCGGGGGTTGAAGAGACCCAGTACTTC.

The chain has TRBV5-8 and TRBJ1-5; TRBD1 matches at 7 bases. The CDR3 sequence is 17 residues long. Germline assignment: CDR1 SGHTS and CDR2 YDEGEE. V lost 4 bases to trimming and J lost 1 base; unmatched junction nucleotides: 11. CDR3 loop: CASSARTGGTSNQPQHF. Written as DNA, the CDR3 is TGTGCCAGCAGCGCCCGGACAGGCGGCACGAGCAATCAGCCCCAGCATTTT.

CDR3 amino acids: CASSKKTGTNGYTF. For the CDR3, the DNA is TGTGCCAGCAGCAAGAAGACAGGAACAAATGGCTACACCTTC. J is TRBJ1-2 and V is TRBV7-2; TRBD1 is a possible D gene (6 bases). The germline CDR1 and CDR2 sequences are SGHTA and FQGNSA. Trimming removed 5 bases at V and 6 bases at J, with 16 bases between. The CDR3 has 14 amino acids.